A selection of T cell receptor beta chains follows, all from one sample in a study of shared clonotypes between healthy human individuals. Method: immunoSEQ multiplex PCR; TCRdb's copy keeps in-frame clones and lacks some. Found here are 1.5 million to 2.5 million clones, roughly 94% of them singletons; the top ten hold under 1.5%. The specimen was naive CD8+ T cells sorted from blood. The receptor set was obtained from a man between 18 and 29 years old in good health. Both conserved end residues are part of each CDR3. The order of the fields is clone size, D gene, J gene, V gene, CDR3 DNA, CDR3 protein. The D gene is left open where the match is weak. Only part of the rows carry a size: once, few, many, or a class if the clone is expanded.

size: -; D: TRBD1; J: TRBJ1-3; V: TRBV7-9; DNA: TGTGGAGGGGGCAACTCTGGAAACACCATATATTTT; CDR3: CGGGNSGNTIYF
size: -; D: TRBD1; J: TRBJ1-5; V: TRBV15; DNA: TGTGCCACCAGCAGAACCCTCGGTACAGGGGAGAACAATCAGCCCCAGCATTTT; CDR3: CATSRTLGTGENNQPQHF
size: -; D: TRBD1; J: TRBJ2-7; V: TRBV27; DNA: TGTGCCAGCAGCACAGACAGGGGGTCCTACGAGCAGTACTTC; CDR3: CASSTDRGSYEQYF
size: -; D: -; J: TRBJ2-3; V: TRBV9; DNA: TGTGCCAGCAGCGGACTAGTTTGGGATACGCAGTATTTT; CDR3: CASSGLVWDTQYF
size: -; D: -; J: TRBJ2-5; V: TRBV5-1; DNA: TGCGCCAGCAGCTTGGGAGGGAGAGAGACCCAGTACTTC; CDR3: CASSLGGRETQYF
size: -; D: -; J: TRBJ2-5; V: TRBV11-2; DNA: TGTGCCAGCAGTTCGACAGAGAGTGAGGGGGAGACCCAGTACTTC; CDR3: CASSSTESEGETQYF
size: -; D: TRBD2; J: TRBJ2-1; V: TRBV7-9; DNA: TGTGCCAGCAGCTTACTAGCGGGGGATAATGAGCAGTTCTTC; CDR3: CASSLLAGDNEQFF
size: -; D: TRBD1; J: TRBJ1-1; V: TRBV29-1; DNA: TGCAGCGTTGAAGACGGCGGTGGAGGGGGCCTTGAAGCTTTCTTT; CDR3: CSVEDGGGGGLEAFF
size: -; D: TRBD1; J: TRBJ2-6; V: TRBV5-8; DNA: TGTGCCAGCAGGTCCGGGACAGGGGACTTATTC; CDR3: CASRSGTGDLF
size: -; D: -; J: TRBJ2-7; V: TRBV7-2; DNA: TGTGCCAGCAGCCGCCCGGGACATTCCTACGAGCAGTACTTC; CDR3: CASSRPGHSYEQYF
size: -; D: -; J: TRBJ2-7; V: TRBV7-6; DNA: TGTGCCAGCAGCTTAGAGTTCGGTCTCGGGGACGAGCAGTACTTC; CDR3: CASSLEFGLGDEQYF
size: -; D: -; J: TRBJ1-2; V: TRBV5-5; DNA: TGTGCCAGCAGCTTTAATACCGGGGAGTATGGCTACACCTTC; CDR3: CASSFNTGEYGYTF
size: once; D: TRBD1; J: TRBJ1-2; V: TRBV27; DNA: TGTGCCAGCAGTAGGACAGGGCAGGTAATTGGCTACACCTTC; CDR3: CASSRTGQVIGYTF
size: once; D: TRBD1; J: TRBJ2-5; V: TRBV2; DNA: TGTGCCAGCAAGGACAGGGGAGAAGAGACCCAGTACTTC; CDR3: CASKDRGEETQYF
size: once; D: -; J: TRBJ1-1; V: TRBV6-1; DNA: TGTGCCAGCAACCCCGTGGGGGGGTCCACTGAAGCTTTCTTT; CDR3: CASNPVGGSTEAFF
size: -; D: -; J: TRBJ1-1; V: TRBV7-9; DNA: TGTGCCAGCAGCCACCCCCCTCCTGAAGCTTTCTTT; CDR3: CASSHPPPEAFF
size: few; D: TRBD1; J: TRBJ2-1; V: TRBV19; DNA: TGTGCCAGTAGTGCCCGACAGGGATACAATGAGCAGTTCTTC; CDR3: CASSARQGYNEQFF
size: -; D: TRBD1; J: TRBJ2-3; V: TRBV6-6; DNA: TGTGCCAGCAGTTACTCGGACAGGGAAAGCACAGATACGCAGTATTTT; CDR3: CASSYSDRESTDTQYF
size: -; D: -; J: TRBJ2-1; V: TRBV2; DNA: TGTGCCAGCAGTGCGGGACTGGCCAACTACAATGAGCAGTTCTTC; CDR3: CASSAGLANYNEQFF